Sequencing of this T cell receptor beta chain was carried out in a study of T cells in Graves' hyperthyroidism and ophthalmopathy. There were TCR beta CDR3 regions amplified from RNA transcripts. RT-PCR in the first round (using the HTBI primer set) targeted the TCR CDR3. TCRdb fed the multiplex PCR reads into MiXCR, producing one record per CDR3 protein. The repertoire holds about 640,000 distinct CDR3 sequences, roughly 20% seen once, with roughly a third in the top ten. In germline, CDR1 is MNHNS, CDR2 SASEGT. The CDR3 is 16 amino acids. V shed 6 bases and J 2 bases; nucleotides not matched to a gene: 11.

The material sequenced was blood. This TCR derives from a man in his thirties or forties with Graves' ophthalmopathy. The chain links TRBV6-1 to TRBJ2-3; 7 bases agree with TRBD1. The CDR3 here is CASSSGQRENTDTQYF. CDR3 coding DNA: TGTGCCAGCAGCTCGGGACAGAGAGAAAACACAGATACGCAGTATTTT.